This T cell receptor beta chain was sequenced for a study of cytomegalovirus exposure and HLA in healthy donors. On this clone itself: Its specificity is unknown.

Trimming took 0 bases from V and 2 from J; bases not matched to a gene: 4. The CDR3 covers 16 residues. Germline V gene sequence: CDR1 SGHTS, CDR2 YDEGEE. General study points: Across donors, presence/absence analyses took sequencing depth to be roughly uniform.

The PCR contained 60 Vbeta and 13 Jbeta primers. Sequencing used immunoSEQ multiplex PCR; TCRdb keeps in-frame clones, though not all of them. The sample table sets out 130,000 or so clones. The sample taken for sequencing was PBMCs. The sequence derives from a woman aged 40 to 50 in good health and CMV-seronegative. This chain joins TRBV5-8 and TRBJ2-1; 8 bases are a match to TRBD2. This CDR3 reads CASSLGSGGPYNEQFF. The CDR3 DNA is TGTGCCAGCAGCTTGGGGTCGGGGGGGCCCTACAATGAGCAGTTCTTC.